Below, 5 T cell receptor beta chains from the same sample are listed, as sequenced in a study of blood T cell repertoires in COVID-19. Method: immunoSEQ multiplex PCR; TCRdb's copy keeps in-frame clones and lacks some. The sample gives 30,000 to 35,000 clones, 81% of which show up once; 3.1% is in the top ten. Material for sequencing was peripheral blood. These receptors all come from an older man with COVID-19, enrolled during active disease.

The chain recombines TRBV5-1 with TRBJ2-1; the match to TRBD2 covers 8 bases. CDR3 length: 17 amino acids. V was clipped by 0 bases and J by 0 bases; unmatched bases: 5. The germline V gene has CDR1 SGHRS and CDR2 YFSETQ. The CDR3 DNA reads TGCGCCAGCAGCTTGGGTAGCGGGACCCTCTCCTACAATGAGCAGTTCTTC. This encodes CASSLGSGTLSYNEQFF.

This clone was seen just once. The chain employs TRBV9 and TRBJ1-5; D gene unclear. V dropped 0 bases and J dropped 1 base, with 8 bases sitting between them. The length of the CDR3 is 15 residues. CDR1 is SGDLS and CDR2 is YYNGEE in the germline V gene. The CDR3 sequence is CASSVGVGSNQPQHF. In DNA, the CDR3 is TGTGCCAGCAGCGTAGGGGTGGGCAGCAATCAGCCCCAGCATTTT.

This chain links TRBV7-2 with TRBJ2-7; 14 nucleotides match TRBD2. The CDR3 totals 18 residues. V shed 3 bases and J 2 bases; nucleotides not matched to a gene: 9. Germline assignment: CDR1 SGHTA and CDR2 FQGNSA. In DNA form, the CDR3 reads TGTGCCAGCAGCTTTAGCAGGGGGACTAGCGGGGGCACCTACGAGCAGTACTTC. It is translated as CASSFSRGTSGGTYEQYF. The whole variable domain, filled in from reference TRBV7-2 and TRBJ2-7, reads GAGVSQSPSNKVTEKGKDVELRCDPISGHTALYWYRQSLGQGLEFLIYFQGNSAPDKSGLPSDRFSAERTGGSVSTLTIQRTQQEDSAVYLCASSFSRGTSGGTYEQYFGPGTRLTVT.

The chain recombines TRBV7-2 with TRBJ2-7, with D possibly being TRBD2 (6 bases). The V gene lost 5 bases and the J gene lost 4 bases, with 15 bases spanning the gap. CDR3 length equals 14 residues. Per the germline V gene, CDR1 is SGHTA and CDR2 is FQGNSA. Here the CDR3 DNA reads TGTGCCAGCAGCACCGCCGGGACTCGTTACGAGCAGTACTTC. The encoded protein is CASSTAGTRYEQYF.

This clone was seen a single time. The genes are TRBV28 and TRBJ2-7; D is perhaps TRBD1 (6 bases). The germline gives CDR1 MDHEN, CDR2 SYDVKM. The CDR3 has 12 amino acids. V dropped 6 bases and J dropped 8 bases, with 14 bases sitting between them. CDR3 sequence: CASSPQGLKQYF. As DNA, the CDR3 is TGTGCCAGCAGCCCACAGGGTTTGAAGCAGTACTTC.